This T cell receptor (beta chain) was profiled in a study of blood T cells in healthy people across ages. This clonotype was observed a few times. The authors ran a second PCR of 7 to 11 cycles using a sample-barcoded 5' primer and a J-beta primer mix. Each CDR3 protein is one row after TCRdb ran MiXCR on the 5' RACE reads. The sample lists about 620,000 distinct CDR3 sequences, approximately 21% seen once, with 3.5% to 4% in the top ten. This CDR3 region has 15 residues. Trimming at V came to 5 bases and at J to 4 bases, leaving 3 bases not matched to a gene. Looked up from germline, CDR1 is LNHNV and CDR2 is YYDKDF (reference sequence).

The TCR sequence derives from a man aged 70 or older in good health. Sequencing input: blood. The chain combines TRBV15 with TRBJ2-5, with 14 bases fitting TRBD2. In nucleotides, the CDR3 is TGTGCCACCAGCTTGGGACTAGCGGGAGTAGAGACCCAGTACTTC. Protein: CATSLGLAGVETQYF.